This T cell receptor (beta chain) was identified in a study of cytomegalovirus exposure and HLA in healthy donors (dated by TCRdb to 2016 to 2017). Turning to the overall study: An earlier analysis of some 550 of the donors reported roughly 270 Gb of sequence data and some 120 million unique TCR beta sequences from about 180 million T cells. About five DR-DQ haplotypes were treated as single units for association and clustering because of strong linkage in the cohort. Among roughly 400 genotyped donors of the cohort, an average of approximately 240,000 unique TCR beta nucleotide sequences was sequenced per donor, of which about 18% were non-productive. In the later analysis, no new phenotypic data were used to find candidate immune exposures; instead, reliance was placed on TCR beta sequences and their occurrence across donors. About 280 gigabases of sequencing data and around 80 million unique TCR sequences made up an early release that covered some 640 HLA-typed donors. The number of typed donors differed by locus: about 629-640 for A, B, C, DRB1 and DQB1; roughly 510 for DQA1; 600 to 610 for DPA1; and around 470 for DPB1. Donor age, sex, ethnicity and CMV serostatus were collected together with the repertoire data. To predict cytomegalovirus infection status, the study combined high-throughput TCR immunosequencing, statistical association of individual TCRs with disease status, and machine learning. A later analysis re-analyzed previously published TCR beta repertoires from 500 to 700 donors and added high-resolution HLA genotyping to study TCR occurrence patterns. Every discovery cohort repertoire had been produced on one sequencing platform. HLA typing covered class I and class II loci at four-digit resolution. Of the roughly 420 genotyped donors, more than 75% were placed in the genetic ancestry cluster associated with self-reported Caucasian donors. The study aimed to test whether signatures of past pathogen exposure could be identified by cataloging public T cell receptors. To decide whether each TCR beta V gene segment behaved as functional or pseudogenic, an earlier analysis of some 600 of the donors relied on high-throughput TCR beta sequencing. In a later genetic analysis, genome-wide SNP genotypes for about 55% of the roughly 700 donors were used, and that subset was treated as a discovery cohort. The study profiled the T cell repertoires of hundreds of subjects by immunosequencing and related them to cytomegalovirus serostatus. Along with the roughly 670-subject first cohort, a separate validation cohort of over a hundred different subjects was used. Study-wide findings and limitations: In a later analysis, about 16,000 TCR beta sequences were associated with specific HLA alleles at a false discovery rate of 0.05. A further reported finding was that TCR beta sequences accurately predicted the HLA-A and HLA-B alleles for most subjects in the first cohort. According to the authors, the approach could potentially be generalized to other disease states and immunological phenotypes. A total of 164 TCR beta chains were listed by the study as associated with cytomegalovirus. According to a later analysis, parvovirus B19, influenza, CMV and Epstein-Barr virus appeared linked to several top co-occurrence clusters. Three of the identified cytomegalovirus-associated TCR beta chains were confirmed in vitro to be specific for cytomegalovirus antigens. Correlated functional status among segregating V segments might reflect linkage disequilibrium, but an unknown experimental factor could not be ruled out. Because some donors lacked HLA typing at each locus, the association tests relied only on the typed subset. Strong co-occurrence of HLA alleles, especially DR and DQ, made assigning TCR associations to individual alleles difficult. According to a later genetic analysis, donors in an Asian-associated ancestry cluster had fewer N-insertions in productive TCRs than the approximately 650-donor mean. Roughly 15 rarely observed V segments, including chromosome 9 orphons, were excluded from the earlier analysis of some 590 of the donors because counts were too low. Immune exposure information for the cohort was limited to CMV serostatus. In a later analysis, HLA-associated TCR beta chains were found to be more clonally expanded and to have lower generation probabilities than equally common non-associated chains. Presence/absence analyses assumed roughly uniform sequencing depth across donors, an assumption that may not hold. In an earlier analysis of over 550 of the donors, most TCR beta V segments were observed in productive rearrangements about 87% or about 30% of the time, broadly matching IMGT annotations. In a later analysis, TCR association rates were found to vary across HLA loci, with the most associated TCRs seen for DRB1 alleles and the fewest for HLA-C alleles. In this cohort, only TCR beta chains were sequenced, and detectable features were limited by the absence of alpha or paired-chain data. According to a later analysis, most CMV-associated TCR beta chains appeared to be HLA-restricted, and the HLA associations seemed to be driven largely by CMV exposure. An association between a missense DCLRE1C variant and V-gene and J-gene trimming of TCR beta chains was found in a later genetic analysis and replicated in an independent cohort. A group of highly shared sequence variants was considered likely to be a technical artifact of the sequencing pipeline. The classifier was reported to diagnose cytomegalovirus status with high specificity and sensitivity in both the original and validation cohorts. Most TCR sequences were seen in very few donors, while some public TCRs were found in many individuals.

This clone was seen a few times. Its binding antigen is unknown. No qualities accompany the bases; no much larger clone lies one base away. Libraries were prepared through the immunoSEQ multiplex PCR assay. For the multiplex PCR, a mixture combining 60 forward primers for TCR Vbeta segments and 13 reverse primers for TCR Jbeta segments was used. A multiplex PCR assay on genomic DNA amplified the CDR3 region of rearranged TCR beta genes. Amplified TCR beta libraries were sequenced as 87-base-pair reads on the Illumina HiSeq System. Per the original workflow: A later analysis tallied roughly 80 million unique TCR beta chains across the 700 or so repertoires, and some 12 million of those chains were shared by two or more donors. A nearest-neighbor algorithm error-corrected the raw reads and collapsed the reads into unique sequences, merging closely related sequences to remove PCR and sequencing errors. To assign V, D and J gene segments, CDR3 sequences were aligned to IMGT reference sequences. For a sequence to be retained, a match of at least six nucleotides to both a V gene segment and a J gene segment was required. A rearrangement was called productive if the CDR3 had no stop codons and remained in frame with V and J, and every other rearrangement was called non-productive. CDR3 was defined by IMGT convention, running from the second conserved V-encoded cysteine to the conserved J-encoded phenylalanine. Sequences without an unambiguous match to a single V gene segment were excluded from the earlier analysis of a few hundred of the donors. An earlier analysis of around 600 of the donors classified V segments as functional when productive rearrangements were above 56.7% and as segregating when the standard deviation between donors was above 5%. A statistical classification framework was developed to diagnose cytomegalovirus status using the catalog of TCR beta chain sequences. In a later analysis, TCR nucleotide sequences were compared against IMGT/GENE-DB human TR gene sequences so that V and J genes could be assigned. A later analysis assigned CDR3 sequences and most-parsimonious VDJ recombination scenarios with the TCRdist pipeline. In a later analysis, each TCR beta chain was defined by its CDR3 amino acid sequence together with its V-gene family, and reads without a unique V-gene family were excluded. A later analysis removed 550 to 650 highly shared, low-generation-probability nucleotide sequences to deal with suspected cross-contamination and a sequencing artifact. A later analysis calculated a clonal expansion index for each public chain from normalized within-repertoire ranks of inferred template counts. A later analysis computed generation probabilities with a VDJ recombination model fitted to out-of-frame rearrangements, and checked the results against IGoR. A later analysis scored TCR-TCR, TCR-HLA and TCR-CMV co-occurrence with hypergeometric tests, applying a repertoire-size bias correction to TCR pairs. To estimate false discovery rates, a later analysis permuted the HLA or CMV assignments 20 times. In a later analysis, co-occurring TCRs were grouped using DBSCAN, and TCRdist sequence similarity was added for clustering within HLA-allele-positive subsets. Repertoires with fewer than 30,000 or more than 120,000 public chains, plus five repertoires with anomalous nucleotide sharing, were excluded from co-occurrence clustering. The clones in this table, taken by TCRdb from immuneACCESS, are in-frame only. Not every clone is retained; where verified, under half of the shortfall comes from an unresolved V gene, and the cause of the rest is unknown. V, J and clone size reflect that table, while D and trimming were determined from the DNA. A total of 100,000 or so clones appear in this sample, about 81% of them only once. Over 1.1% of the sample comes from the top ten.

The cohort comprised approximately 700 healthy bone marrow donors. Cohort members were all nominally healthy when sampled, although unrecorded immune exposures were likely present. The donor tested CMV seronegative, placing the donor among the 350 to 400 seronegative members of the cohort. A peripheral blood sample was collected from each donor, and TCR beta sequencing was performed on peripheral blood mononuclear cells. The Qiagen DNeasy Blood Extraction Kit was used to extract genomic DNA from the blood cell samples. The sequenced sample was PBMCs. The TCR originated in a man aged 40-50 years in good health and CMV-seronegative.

The bases read TGTGCCAGCAAAAACGGGCGGGCGCGTACTTCCTACGAGCAGTACTTC. Its coded protein is CASKNGRARTSYEQYF. The sequence is built from TRBV7-2 and TRBJ2-7; D gene: possibly TRBD2, on 5 matching bases. The CDR3 holds 16 amino acids from the cysteine to the phenylalanine. Solely the CDR3 DNA is kept, with 48 bases framed from the first base. V is cut by 7 bases and J by 1 base, and the space between the germline ends is 20 bases. From the germline V gene, CDR1 is SGHTA and CDR2 is FQGNSA.